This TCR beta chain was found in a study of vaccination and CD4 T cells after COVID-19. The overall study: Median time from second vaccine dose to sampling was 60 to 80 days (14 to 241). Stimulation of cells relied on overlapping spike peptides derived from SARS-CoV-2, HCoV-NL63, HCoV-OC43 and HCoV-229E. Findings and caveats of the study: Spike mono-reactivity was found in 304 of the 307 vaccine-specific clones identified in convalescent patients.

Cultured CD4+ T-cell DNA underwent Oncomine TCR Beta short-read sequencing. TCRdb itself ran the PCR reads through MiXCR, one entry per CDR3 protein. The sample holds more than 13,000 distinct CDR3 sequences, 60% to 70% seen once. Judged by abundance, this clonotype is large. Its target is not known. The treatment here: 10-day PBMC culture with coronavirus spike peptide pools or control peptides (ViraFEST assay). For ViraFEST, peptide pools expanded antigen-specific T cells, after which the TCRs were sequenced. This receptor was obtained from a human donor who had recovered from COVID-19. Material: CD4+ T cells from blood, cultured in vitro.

CDR3 DNA sequence: TGCAGTGCTAGGGTCCCCCCCAGGGGTGGGACTGAAGCTTTCTTT. Its translation: CSARVPPRGGTEAFF. V and J are TRBV20-1 and TRBJ1-1; possible D gene TRBD1, 6 bases. The germline CDR1 and CDR2 sequences are DFQATT and SNEGSKA (reference sequence). Trimming stripped 3 bases from V and 5 bases from J, with 19 bases between. This CDR3 spans 15 amino acids.